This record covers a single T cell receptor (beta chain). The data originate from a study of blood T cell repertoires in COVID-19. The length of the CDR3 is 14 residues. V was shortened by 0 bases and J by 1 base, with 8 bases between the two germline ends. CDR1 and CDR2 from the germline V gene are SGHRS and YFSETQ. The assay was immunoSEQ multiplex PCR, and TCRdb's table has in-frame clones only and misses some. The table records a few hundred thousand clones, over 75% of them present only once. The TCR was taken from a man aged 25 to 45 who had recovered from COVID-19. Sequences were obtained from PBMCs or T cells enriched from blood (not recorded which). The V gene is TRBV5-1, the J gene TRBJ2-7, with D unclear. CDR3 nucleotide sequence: TGCGCCAGCAGCTTGGGTGGCGGATCCTACGAGCAGTACTTC. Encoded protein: CASSLGGGSYEQYF.